This T cell receptor beta chain was obtained from a study of identical twins. This clonotype has more than one count but fewer than ten. Its matching antigen is unknown. The length of the CDR3 is 15 residues. CDR1 and CDR2 from the germline V gene are SEHNR and FQNEAQ (reference sequence). V trimming: 3 bases; J trimming: 6 bases; junction bases outside the gene matches: 9. Study-wide results and limits: Cross-sectional statistics underpinned the conclusions; the same donors were not followed.

TCRdb recomputed calls from the 5' RACE reads with MiXCR, one row per CDR3 protein. Of 750,000 to 950,000 distinct CDR3 sequences listed, more than 9% are singletons. The data also belong to a second study, concerning yellow fever vaccine responses in identical twins. As reported in that work: Reportedly, the T cell response mounted by twins to vaccine seemed partly convergent, partly personalized.

Input material: PBMCs. This TCR was sampled from a woman under 30 in good health. This chain uses TRBV7-9 with TRBJ2-7; 9 bases are shared with TRBD1. The CDR3 nucleotides read TGTGCCAGCAGCTTTACCGGGACAGGGTTGTTCGAGCAGTACTTC. Its translation: CASSFTGTGLFEQYF.